The 14 T cell receptor beta chains reported below all come from one sample, sequenced in a study of cytomegalovirus exposure and HLA in healthy donors. Vbeta (60) and Jbeta (13) primers were used in the PCR. Method: immunoSEQ multiplex PCR; TCRdb's copy keeps in-frame clones and lacks some. The top ten hold 0.7% to 0.85% of the sample, which has about 170,000 clones, about 82% seen once. Input material: PBMCs. Receptors originate from a female donor in good health and CMV-seronegative.

V gene TRBV7-2 combines with J gene TRBJ2-5; 11 nucleotides align to TRBD2. The CDR3 spans 17 residues. Germline CDR1 and CDR2: SGHTA and FQGNSA. The junction had 12 bases not matched to a gene; V was cut back by 4 bases and J by 5 bases. This chain's CDR3 is CASSYLSLAGGGETQYF. CDR3 sequence (DNA): TGTGCCAGCAGCTATTTAAGTCTAGCGGGGGGCGGGGAGACCCAGTACTTC. The variable domain in full, completed from reference TRBV7-2 and TRBJ2-5, reads GAGVSQSPSNKVTEKGKDVELRCDPISGHTALYWYRQSLGQGLEFLIYFQGNSAPDKSGLPSDRFSAERTGGSVSTLTIQRTQQEDSAVYLCASSYLSLAGGGETQYFGPGTRLLVL.

J is TRBJ2-3 and V is TRBV5-5; no clear D gene. The CDR3 contains 12 residues. CDR1 is SGHKS, CDR2 YYEKEE, per germline (reference sequence). V was cut by 6 bases and J by 8 bases, with 13 bases left in between. Here the CDR3 reads CASIPSPGTQYF. Written as DNA, the CDR3 is TGTGCCAGCATCCCGTCCCCCGGTACGCAGTATTTT. Combining the CDR3 with reference TRBV5-5 and TRBJ2-3 gives the whole variable domain DAGVTQSPTHLIKTRGQQVTLRCSPISGHKSVSWYQQVLGQGPQFIFQYYEKEERGRGNFPDRFSARQFPNYSSELNVNALLLGDSALYLCASIPSPGTQYFGPGTRLTVL.

In its sample, this clone was seen once. The genes are TRBV4-3 and TRBJ2-3, with 7 nucleotides matching TRBD2. The CDR3 sequence is 16 residues long. Germline CDR1 reads LGHNA; CDR2 reads YSLEER. V shed 0 bases, J shed 4 bases, and the junction held 7 bases outside the gene matches. The CDR3 region is CASSQDRVAGSDTQYF. As DNA, the CDR3 is TGCGCCAGCAGCCAAGATCGGGTAGCGGGCTCAGATACGCAGTATTTT.

The chain joins TRBV5-8 to TRBJ2-1; tentative D call: TRBD2 (6 bases). The CDR3 totals 16 residues. Trimming shortened V by 5 bases and J by 0 bases, and 15 bases separated the two germline ends. Germline assignment: CDR1 SGHTS and CDR2 YDEGEE. The CDR3 coding sequence is TGTGCCAGCAGTTTTAGCGGAAGGAGCTCCTACAATGAGCAGTTCTTC. Amino acids: CASSFSGRSSYNEQFF.

About this clone itself: The germline gene is not matched at one end of the junction; a read error may be the cause. The chain couples TRBV6-1 to TRBJ2-4; TRBD2 aligns across 7 bases. Germline-derived CDR1 and CDR2 are MNHNS and SASEGT. The CDR3 is made up of 13 amino acids. CDR3 nucleotide sequence: TGTGCCAGCAGTGTTAGCGGGCAAAACAGTCAGTACTTC. Translating it yields CASSVSGQNSQYF.

The chain employs TRBV9 and TRBJ2-4; a weak D match, TRBD1 (5 bases). Trimming shortened V by 0 bases and J by 9 bases, and 13 bases separated the two germline ends. Germline CDR1 SGDLS, CDR2 YYNGEE. The CDR3 contains 14 residues. The CDR3 region is CASSVARVDSIQYF. CDR3 in DNA: TGTGCCAGCAGCGTAGCCAGGGTGGATAGCATTCAGTACTTC. Complete variable domain (other parts from reference TRBV9 and TRBJ2-4): DSGVTQTPKHLITATGQRVTLRCSPRSGDLSVYWYQQSLDQGLQFLIQYYNGEERAKGNILERFSAQQFPDLHSELNLSSLELGDSALYFCASSVARVDSIQYFGAGTRLSVL.

The J gene is TRBJ2-3, the V gene TRBV4-1; 7 bases are shared with TRBD1. CDR1 is MGHRA and CDR2 is YSYEKL in the germline V gene. This CDR3 has 12 residues. V lost 4 bases to trimming and J lost 8 bases; unmatched junction nucleotides: 3. The CDR3 reads CASSPQGFTQYF. The CDR3 region has the DNA TGCGCCAGCAGCCCACAGGGGTTTACGCAGTATTTT.

The V call is TRBV4-2, the J call TRBJ2-7; 9 nucleotides match TRBD1. Germline loops: CDR1 LGHNA, CDR2 YNFKEQ. CDR3 length: 15 amino acids. Unmatched junction bases numbered 10, after V lost 4 bases and J lost 6 bases. This CDR3 is CASSPRTGDRFEQYF. The CDR3, as DNA: TGTGCCAGCAGCCCCCGGACAGGGGATCGGTTCGAGCAGTACTTC.

This chain joins TRBV27 and TRBJ2-1; weak D call: TRBD2 (7 bases). With 8 bases removed from V and 4 bases from J, the gap between germline ends came to 15 bases. Per germline, CDR1 MNHEY and CDR2 SMNVEV (reference sequence). There are 14 residues in the CDR3. This CDR3 is CASGGASGYNEQFF. DNA of the CDR3: TGTGCCAGCGGGGGGGCTAGCGGATACAATGAGCAGTTCTTC.

The gene calls are TRBV15 and TRBJ1-1; 10 bases match TRBD1. Trimming at V came to 4 bases and at J to 0 bases, leaving 11 bases not matched to a gene. This CDR3 spans 18 amino acids. Germline V CDR1 and CDR2: LNHNV, YYDKDF (reference sequence). The CDR3 DNA reads TGTGCCACCAGCATTCTTCCGGGACAGGGGATACTGAACACTGAAGCTTTCTTT. Translated, it gives CATSILPGQGILNTEAFF.

The sample holds one count of this clone. The chain is built from TRBV4-3 and TRBJ1-6; 12 bases are a match to TRBD1. The CDR3 spans 21 residues. The germline V gene has CDR1 LGHNA and CDR2 YSLEER. V lost 3 bases and J lost 3; bases outside the gene matches: 15. CDR3 coding DNA: TGCGCCAGCAGCCAGAGTTCCGGGACAGGGGGCGGTTTTAGCTATAATTCACCCCTCCACTTT. Translating gives CASSQSSGTGGGFSYNSPLHF.

This rearrangement joins TRBV7-2 to TRBJ2-1, with TRBD2 matching over 8 bases. This CDR3 spans 17 amino acids. CDR1 and CDR2 from the germline V gene are SGHTA and FQGNSA. V lost 4 bases, J lost 6 bases, and 14 bases stayed unmatched. CDR3 sequence: CASSSHPLAGSGNEQFF. CDR3 nucleotides: TGTGCCAGCAGCTCCCACCCTTTAGCGGGAAGTGGCAATGAGCAGTTCTTC.

This chain links TRBV28 with TRBJ2-7; 9 nucleotides agree with TRBD1. In germline, CDR1 is MDHEN, CDR2 SYDVKM. The CDR3 totals 12 residues. After removal of 11 bases from V and 4 bases from J, the junction contained 6 bases not matched to a gene. This CDR3 is CASQDRGYEQYF. The DNA of the CDR3 is TGTGCCTCCCAGGACAGGGGATACGAGCAGTACTTC.

J is TRBJ2-1 and V is TRBV5-6, with 9 bases matching TRBD2. Trimming at V came to 5 bases and at J to 4 bases, leaving 7 bases not matched to a gene. Germline V gene data show CDR1 as SGHDT and CDR2 as YYEEEE. This CDR3 contains 15 residues. The DNA of the CDR3 is TGTGCCAGCAGGGGGGGTGCGGGAGGGTACAATGAGCAGTTCTTC. Translation gives CASRGGAGGYNEQFF.